The T cell receptor (beta chain) described here comes from a study of shared clonotypes between healthy human individuals. Study-level information: CD4 naive and memory got three plates each, CD8 naive two, CD8 memory one.

Method: immunoSEQ multiplex PCR; TCRdb's copy keeps in-frame clones and lacks some. The sample lists some 1,400,000 clones; 95% to 97% were seen once. Germline V CDR1 and CDR2: KGHSH, LQKENI. The CDR3 has 17 residues. V lost 3 bases, J lost 1 base, and 2 bases stayed unmatched. The source of this sequence is a man in his thirties or forties in good health. This chain uses TRBV18 with TRBJ2-3, with 15 bases aligning to TRBD2. Sequencing was done on a sample of naive CD4+ T cells sorted from blood. Noted subset: CD45RA+ positively selected. CDR3 in DNA: TGTGCCAGCTCACCGGGACTAGCGGGAGGAGGCACAGATACGCAGTATTTT. It translates to CASSPGLAGGGTDTQYF.